This T cell receptor beta chain was observed in a study of cytomegalovirus exposure and HLA in healthy donors. Whole-study results and caveats: In the analysis, some V segments, TRBV6-2 and TRBV6-3 included, were excluded as indistinguishable. Fewer N-insertions than the roughly 700-donor mean were reportedly shown by an Asian-associated ancestry cluster in a later analysis. Per a later analysis, roughly 17,000 TCR beta sequences showed association with HLA alleles at 0.05 false discovery rate.

The primer mix had 60 Vbeta and 13 Jbeta primers. The table came from immunoSEQ multiplex PCR; TCRdb's copy has only in-frame clones and leaves some out. Of about 150,000 clones listed, roughly 77% are singletons. Donors counted as nominally healthy when sampled, yet unrecorded immune exposures were likely. Germline V gene sequence: CDR1 SGHTA, CDR2 FQGNSA. Deletions cut 8 bases from V and 0 bases from J, with 19 bases between. The CDR3 length is 16 residues. Concerning this clone: Antigen unknown.

The sequencing input was PBMCs. The chain couples TRBV7-2 to TRBJ1-1, with D perhaps matching TRBD1 (6 bases). The clonotype was recovered from a male donor in good health and CMV-seronegative. The CDR3 sequence is CASCPRSGEMNTEAFF. The CDR3 DNA reads TGTGCCAGCTGCCCCCGATCAGGGGAGATGAACACTGAAGCTTTCTTT.